The 12 T cell receptor beta chains given below trace back to one sample, sequenced in a study of T cell responses to AZD1222 COVID-19 vaccine. Repertoires were generated with immunoSEQ multiplex PCR, while TCRdb's copy carries only in-frame clones and drops some. The sample includes under 60,000 clones, roughly four fifths of them seen just once. The sample in question was peripheral blood, obtained on day 0 of AZD1222 vaccination. Receptor source: an adult in good health.

Comments on this clone: Within the sample, other DNA sequences also encode this same CDR3. The chain uses TRBV6-5 and TRBJ1-1, with a possible D match to TRBD1 (6 bases). The CDR3 runs to 14 residues. The germline gives CDR1 MNHEY, CDR2 SVGAGI. V shed 2 bases and J shed 3 bases, with 10 bases lying between them. In nucleotides, the CDR3 is TGTGCCAGCAGTTACAGAGGGGGGGACACTGAAGCTTTCTTT. It codes for CASSYRGGDTEAFF.

V gene TRBV6-4 combines with J gene TRBJ2-7; no clear D gene. Trimming removed 0 bases at V and 5 bases at J, with 20 bases between. Germline assignment: CDR1 MRHNA and CDR2 SNTAGT. The CDR3 sequence is 17 residues long. CDR3 in DNA: TGTGCCAGCAGTGACTCGAAGTTTGGCGTCCCCAGCCACGAGCAGTACTTC. This codes for CASSDSKFGVPSHEQYF.

This chain joins TRBV6-2 or TRBV6-3 and TRBJ2-1, with 8 bases matching TRBD2. Germline V gives CDR1 MNHEY, CDR2 SVGEGT. The V and J ends lost 6 bases and 0 bases, in that order; junction bases with no gene match: 4. The CDR3 is 15 amino acids. CDR3 sequence: CASSSSGHSYNEQFF. The CDR3 coding sequence is TGTGCCAGCAGCTCTAGCGGGCACTCCTACAATGAGCAGTTCTTC.

The chain carries TRBV27 and TRBJ1-1; no clear D. V dropped 5 bases and J dropped 4 bases, with 14 bases sitting between them. Germline assignment: CDR1 MNHEY and CDR2 SMNVEV (reference sequence). The CDR3 covers 14 residues. The CDR3 bases are TGTGCCAGCAGTCCACGGCCCCTCTTCACTGAAGCTTTCTTT. This translates into CASSPRPLFTEAFF.

This chain connects TRBV5-5 to TRBJ2-3; D call uncertain. Germline V gene sequence: CDR1 SGHKS, CDR2 YYEKEE (reference sequence). The CDR3 is 14 amino acids. V lost 1 base and J 6 bases, leaving 12 bases between the germline ends. The CDR3 protein is CASSLKGPLDTQYF. In DNA, the CDR3 is TGTGCCAGCAGCTTGAAAGGGCCTTTGGATACGCAGTATTTT. Variable domain in full (rest from reference TRBV5-5 and TRBJ2-3): DAGVTQSPTHLIKTRGQQVTLRCSPISGHKSVSWYQQVLGQGPQFIFQYYEKEERGRGNFPDRFSARQFPNYSSELNVNALLLGDSALYLCASSLKGPLDTQYFGPGTRLTVL.

The V and J genes are TRBV5-5 and TRBJ1-2; 8 bases are shared with TRBD1. Germline trimming cut 4 bases from V and 2 bases from J; bases unmatched to any gene: 4. The CDR3 loop spans 14 amino acids. The germline CDR1 and CDR2 sequences are SGHKS and YYEKEE (reference sequence). DNA for the CDR3: TGTGCCAGCAGCGGACAGGGACAAAACTATGGCTACACCTTC. Amino acid sequence: CASSGQGQNYGYTF.

The chain has TRBV5-6 and TRBJ1-2; weak D call: TRBD1 (6 bases). Deletions cut 4 bases from V and 2 bases from J, with 12 bases between. There are 14 residues in the CDR3. Germline lookup yields CDR1 SGHDT and CDR2 YYEEEE. This chain's CDR3 is CASSRGQGNYGYTF. In DNA, the CDR3 is TGTGCCAGCAGCCGAGGCCAGGGGAACTATGGCTACACCTTC.

The chain couples TRBV7-9 to TRBJ1-4, with D unresolved. V was trimmed by 5 bases and J by 5 bases, leaving 9 bases between them. Germline assignment: CDR1 SEHNR and CDR2 FQNEAQ (reference sequence). The CDR3 sequence is 13 residues long. The CDR3 nucleotides are TGTGCCAGCAGCCTACGGGGAAATGAAAAACTGTTTTTT. Its protein is CASSLRGNEKLFF.

V usage is TRBV19 and J usage is TRBJ1-1; TRBD1 matches at 8 bases. With 7 bases clipped from V and 1 base from J, the junction kept 5 bases outside the gene matches. Looked up from germline, CDR1 is LNHDA and CDR2 is SQIVND (reference sequence). The CDR3 runs 14 residues. CDR3 coding DNA: TGTGCCAGTATGACAGGGGAGGGGAACACTGAAGCTTTCTTT. It yields the protein CASMTGEGNTEAFF.

This sequence joins TRBV7-2 and TRBJ2-2; D gene uncertain. Germline V lookup: CDR1 SGHTA, CDR2 FQGNSA. The CDR3 has 14 amino acids. V was clipped by 5 bases and J by 8 bases, with 15 bases between them. In DNA form, the CDR3 reads TGTGCCAGCAGCCTACACCGCCGCAAGGGGGAGCTGTTTTTT. It codes for CASSLHRRKGELFF.

This chain uses TRBV6-4 with TRBJ1-5; D call uncertain. The CDR3 extends over 14 amino acids. Germline CDR1 is MRHNA and CDR2 is SNTAGT. V shed 4 bases and J shed 3 bases, with 10 bases lying between them. The CDR3 loop reads CASSVSPDNQPQHF. The CDR3 DNA reads as TGTGCCAGCAGTGTATCACCCGACAATCAGCCCCAGCATTTT.

The CDR3 DNA is TGCGCCAGCAGTACGAGGGGAGGAATTCCCCAAGAGACCCAGTACTTC. Protein sequence: CASSTRGGIPQETQYF. V gene TRBV5-1 combines with J gene TRBJ2-5, with a weak D call TRBD2 (6 bases). Germline-derived CDR1 and CDR2 are SGHRS and YFSETQ. CDR3 length equals 16 residues. Trimming stripped 5 bases from V and 1 base from J, with 18 bases between.